The 13 T cell receptor beta chains below come from one sample, sequenced in a study of cytomegalovirus exposure and HLA in healthy donors. 13 Jbeta primers and 60 Vbeta primers were used for the PCR. Data came from immunoSEQ multiplex PCR; TCRdb stores just in-frame clones and leaves some out. Of 64,000 or so clones in the sample, 85% are singletons; the top ten hold 9.5% to 12%. The sample was PBMCs. The receptors derive from a female donor in good health and CMV-seronegative.

This clone was detected only once. This sequence joins TRBV23-1 and TRBJ2-5; tentatively, D is TRBD2 (7 bases). Judging by the DNA end, TRBJ2-7 fits better; the J call may be wrong. TRBV23-1 is annotated as an ORF whose role is uncertain. The CDR3 contains 16 residues. This CDR3 is CASSQSFLGGGFEQYF. The CDR3 nucleotides read TGCGCCAGCAGTCAATCTTTTTTAGGGGGAGGGTTCGAGCAGTACTTC.

This chain joins TRBV14 and TRBJ2-5; 12 nucleotides match TRBD2. The germline gives CDR1 SGHDN, CDR2 FVKESK. CDR3 length: 16 amino acids. Unmatched junction bases numbered 1, after V lost 1 base and J lost 1 base. CDR3 DNA: TGTGCCAGCAGCCAAGCGGGACTAGCGGGCCAAGAGACCCAGTACTTC. Amino acids: CASSQAGLAGQETQYF.

The sample holds a few counts of this clone. The rearrangement links TRBV7-9 to TRBJ2-7; a possible D gene is TRBD2 (6 bases). Germline assignment: CDR1 SEHNR and CDR2 FQNEAQ (reference sequence). This CDR3 spans 15 amino acids. V was cut by 5 bases and J by 0 bases, with 14 bases left in between. CDR3 in DNA: TGTGCCAGCAGCCGCCCGGGACTGGGCTCCTACGAGCAGTACTTC. Encoded protein: CASSRPGLGSYEQYF.

This clone was detected a few times. This chain links TRBV29-1 with TRBJ2-1, with a weak D call TRBD2 (5 bases). CDR1 is SQVTM, CDR2 ANQGSEA, per germline. V was pared by 3 bases and J by 2 bases, with 17 bases between. The CDR3 extends over 16 amino acids. The CDR3 region is CSVEGRGQHTYNEQFF. In DNA form, the CDR3 reads TGCAGCGTTGAGGGTCGGGGTCAGCACACCTACAATGAGCAGTTCTTC.

This chain's CDR3 is CASSQQPRTSGEQFF. CDR3 nucleotide sequence: TGTGCCAGCAGCCAACAGCCTCGGACTAGCGGTGAGCAGTTCTTC. The rearrangement uses TRBV14 and TRBJ2-1, with TRBD2 matching 10 bases. CDR3 length: 15 amino acids. Losses at the gene ends were 2 bases for V and 9 bases for J; bases not matched to a gene: 7. Germline values: CDR1 SGHDN, CDR2 FVKESK.

The chain joins TRBV19 to TRBJ2-7, with 9 bases fitting TRBD1. Germline V gene sequence: CDR1 LNHDA, CDR2 SQIVND (reference sequence). The junction had 6 bases not matched to a gene; V was cut back by 4 bases and J by 2 bases. CDR3 length: 15 amino acids. The chain's CDR3 is CASSSRGTGTYEQYF. The DNA for the CDR3 is TGTGCCAGTAGTAGCCGCGGGACAGGGACCTACGAGCAGTACTTC. The entire variable domain, with the rest obtained from reference TRBV19 and TRBJ2-7, is as follows: DGGITQSPKYLFRKEGQNVTLSCEQNLNHDAMYWYRQDPGQGLRLIYYSQIVNDFQKGDIAEGYSVSREKKESFPLTVTSAQKNPTAFYLCASSSRGTGTYEQYFGPGTRLTVT.

This rearrangement joins TRBV7-9 to TRBJ2-6, with TRBD1 matching over 7 bases. V lost 6 bases and J lost 0; bases outside the gene matches: 14. In germline, CDR1 is SEHNR, CDR2 FQNEAQ (reference sequence). The CDR3 is 19 amino acids. The CDR3 loop is CASRGFQGQADSGANVLTF. The CDR3 DNA reads TGTGCCAGCAGGGGGTTTCAAGGACAGGCCGACTCTGGGGCCAACGTCCTGACTTTC.

Written as DNA, the CDR3 is TGTGCCAGCAGTGAAGTAGGGGAGGTGCAGTACTTC. This sequence encodes CASSEVGEVQYF. The chain links TRBV6-4 to TRBJ2-7; D may be TRBD2 (6 bases). Germline V gene sequence: CDR1 MRHNA, CDR2 SNTAGT. This CDR3 contains 12 residues. The V end lost 3 bases, the J end lost 9 bases, and 12 bases lay between the germline ends.

This chain joins TRBV18 and TRBJ1-1; D is perhaps TRBD1 (5 bases). The germline V gene has CDR1 KGHSH and CDR2 LQKENI. Trimming shortened V by 3 bases and J by 2 bases, and 16 bases separated the two germline ends. CDR3 length equals 16 residues. The CDR3 here is CASSPRLTETNTEAFF. CDR3 nucleotides: TGTGCCAGCTCACCTCGATTGACAGAGACCAACACTGAAGCTTTCTTT.

The rearrangement uses TRBV18 and TRBJ2-7, with 8 bases lining up with TRBD1. Germline trimming cut 2 bases from V and 5 bases from J; bases unmatched to any gene: 2. Germline CDR1 KGHSH, CDR2 LQKENI. The CDR3 sequence is 13 residues long. The CDR3 spells CASSPGQGDEQYF. The CDR3 DNA reads TGTGCCAGCTCACCAGGACAGGGAGACGAGCAGTACTTC. The full variable domain, in which reference TRBV18 and TRBJ2-7 provide the parts outside the CDR3, is NAGVMQNPRHLVRRRGQEARLRCSPMKGHSHVYWYRQLPEEGLKFMVYLQKENIIDESGMPKERFSAEFPKEGPSILRIQQVVRGDSAAYFCASSPGQGDEQYFGPGTRLTVT.

This chain joins TRBV18 and TRBJ2-5; 7 positions agree with TRBD2. The length of the CDR3 is 14 residues. The ends lost 5 bases at V and 2 bases at J; junction bases unmatched: 5. The germline V gene has CDR1 KGHSH and CDR2 LQKENI. The CDR3 nucleotides read TGTGCCAGCTCAAACATAGCGGGTCAAGAGACCCAGTACTTC. Translating gives CASSNIAGQETQYF.

The chain combines TRBV28 with TRBJ2-1; D is unresolved. V dropped 5 bases and J dropped 9 bases, with 8 bases sitting between them. Looked up from germline, CDR1 is MDHEN and CDR2 is SYDVKM. CDR3 size: 11 residues. In DNA form, the CDR3 reads TGTGCCAGCAGTCAAAGACTTGAGCAGTTCTTC. It translates to CASSQRLEQFF.

This clone was counted between two and nine times. The chain is built from TRBV11-3 and TRBJ2-1, with 14 bases aligning to TRBD2. V lost 0 bases, J lost 10 bases, and 8 bases stayed unmatched. Germline assignment: CDR1 SGHNT and CDR2 YENEEA. The CDR3 has 17 amino acids. CDR3 sequence: CASSLDYGTSGGDEQFF. CDR3 DNA sequence: TGTGCCAGCAGCTTAGATTACGGGACTAGCGGGGGAGACGAGCAGTTCTTC.